The 12 T cell receptor beta chains reported below all come from one sample, sequenced in a study of early T cells in non-severe SARS-CoV-2 infection (dated by TCRdb to the early 2020s). Libraries came from 5' RACE. The listed sequencing device is NextSeq 500. TCRdb passed the public sequencing reads through fastp at Q25 and MiXCR, retaining productive beta sequences. Rows are combined by CDR3 protein, so each entry shows the most common genes and DNA. For this sample there are about 58,000 distinct CDR3 sequences; about 13% appear just once. 9.5% to 10% of the sample goes to the ten largest clones. Sequences were obtained from whole blood. Receptors originate from an adult who was a healthcare worker with PCR-confirmed SARS-CoV-2 infection or an uninfected control (not recorded which).

This clonotype has more than one count but fewer than ten. The chain employs TRBV27 and TRBJ2-2; 10 bases map to TRBD2. CDR3 length: 19 residues. V shed 3 bases and J 3 bases; nucleotides not matched to a gene: 13. Germline V CDR1 and CDR2: MNHEY, SMNVEV (reference sequence). CDR3 bases: TGTGCCAGCAGTTTGTATACGCCTAGCGGGAGCGTTTACACCGGGGAGCTGTTTTTT. This encodes CASSLYTPSGSVYTGELFF.

There are many counts of this clonotype. J is TRBJ2-7 and V is TRBV7-9; 14 bases map to TRBD2. This CDR3 is 15 amino acids long. V gave up 5 bases and J gave up 4 bases; unmatched junction bases: 4. The germline gives CDR1 SEHNR, CDR2 FQNEAQ (reference sequence). CDR3: CASSPRTSGGYEQYF. CDR3 nucleotide sequence: TGTGCCAGCAGCCCCCGGACTAGCGGGGGGTACGAGCAGTACTTC.

The chain carries TRBV9 and TRBJ1-2; 7 nucleotides line up with TRBD1. CDR1 and CDR2 from the germline V gene are SGDLS and YYNGEE. The CDR3 sequence is 12 residues long. V was pared by 3 bases and J by 4 bases, with 0 bases of the junction left unmatched. The CDR3 loop is CASSAGGYGYTF. The CDR3, as DNA: TGTGCCAGCAGCGCAGGGGGCTATGGCTACACCTTC.

This clonotype was seen many times. The chain employs TRBV12-3 or TRBV12-4 and TRBJ1-2, with 9 bases matching TRBD1. V lost 10 bases and J lost 6; bases outside the gene matches: 12. There are 14 residues in the CDR3. The CDR3 sequence: CAITGNRGRDGYTF. As DNA, the CDR3 is TGTGCCATCACGGGTAACAGGGGGCGCGATGGCTACACCTTC.

A few counts support this clonotype. The V and J genes are TRBV5-4 and TRBJ1-1; TRBD1 might be the D (6 bases). The length of the CDR3 is 15 residues. Trimming removed 0 bases from V and 1 base from J, with 10 bases in between. Germline V CDR1 and CDR2: SGHNT, YYREEE (reference sequence). The CDR3 reads CASSLAGHTNTEAFF. The CDR3 DNA sequence: TGTGCCAGCAGCTTGGCGGGACACACGAACACTGAAGCTTTCTTT.

The rearrangement uses TRBV6-5 and TRBJ2-1, with unresolved D. V was clipped by 1 base and J by 8 bases, with 3 bases between them. Germline lookup yields CDR1 MNHEY and CDR2 SVGAGI. This CDR3 comprises 11 residues. The CDR3 region has the DNA TGTGCCAGCAGTTACTATCATGAGCAGTTCTTC. Its protein product is CASSYYHEQFF.

Ten or more counts support this clonotype. V gene TRBV21-1 combines with J gene TRBJ2-2; the table's TRBD1 call for D was not verified on the DNA. TRBV21-1 is a recognized pseudogene. The CDR3 consists of 17 residues. The CDR3 region has the DNA TGTGCCAGCAGCAAAGGAAAGAGGGGACAAAACACCGGGGAGCTGTTTTTT. Protein product: CASSKGKRGQNTGELFF.

J is TRBJ1-1 and V is TRBV5-5; 8 bases agree with TRBD1. CDR1 SGHKS and CDR2 YYEKEE come from the germline V gene (reference sequence). CDR3 length: 19 amino acids. V shed 1 base and J 1 base; nucleotides not matched to a gene: 15. The CDR3, as DNA: TGTGCCAGCAGCTTGAGTATAGGGACCCGCGGACAGGGGAACACTGAAGCTTTCTTT. It codes for CASSLSIGTRGQGNTEAFF.

This clonotype was found many times. V gene TRBV6-5 combines with J gene TRBJ2-3; the D is unclear. V was shortened by 6 bases and J by 4 bases, with 20 bases between the two germline ends. CDR3 length: 16 amino acids. Germline loops: CDR1 MNHEY, CDR2 SVGAGI. CDR3 amino acids: CASSPLRARGADTQYF. The CDR3 nucleotides are TGTGCCAGCAGCCCCCTCCGAGCGAGAGGCGCAGATACGCAGTATTTT.

This clonotype was recorded many times. The chain is built from TRBV6-1 and TRBJ2-7; D may be TRBD2 (7 bases). V lost 5 bases and J lost 5, with 13 bases in between. The germline gives CDR1 MNHNS, CDR2 SASEGT. The CDR3 sequence is 13 residues long. CDR3 in DNA: TGTGCCAGCAGTCTTGGGGGGGCGGACGAGCAGTACTTC. Encoded protein: CASSLGGADEQYF.

This clonotype has more than one count but fewer than ten. This sequence joins TRBV18 and TRBJ2-7, with D possibly TRBD1 on 6 matching bases. The CDR3 consists of 13 residues. Trimming cost V 4 bases and J 4 bases, with 11 bases left between them. The germline V gene has CDR1 KGHSH and CDR2 LQKENI. The CDR3: CASSRKQGYEQYF. CDR3 coding DNA: TGTGCCAGCTCACGGAAACAGGGTTACGAGCAGTACTTC.

The V call is TRBV6-2 or TRBV6-3, the J call TRBJ2-2; D is perhaps TRBD1 or TRBD2 (5 bases each). The CDR3 extends over 17 amino acids. V was trimmed by 6 bases and J by 5 bases, leaving 22 bases between them. CDR1 and CDR2 (germline): MNHEY, SVGEGT. DNA for the CDR3: TGTGCCAGCAGCAGCAAGAAGCCGGGACCACAGACCGGGGAGCTGTTTTTT. Protein sequence: CASSSKKPGPQTGELFF.